This T cell receptor beta chain was recorded in a study of blood T cell repertoires in COVID-19. At the level of the study: PBMCs, B-cell-depleted T cells, or T cells were the source of the cDNA or gDNA that made up the material.

Per germline, CDR1 MNHNS and CDR2 SASEGT. The trim removed 3 bases at V and 0 bases at J, leaving 6 bases unmatched. This CDR3 spans 16 amino acids. Methods used by the authors: Amplification with reference gene primers provided the estimates of nucleated cell counts. The method was immunoSEQ multiplex PCR; TCRdb's version includes in-frame clones alone and lacks a portion of them. Clonal size and the V and J genes are those of that table, whereas D and trimming came from the DNA. The sample shows 96,000 or so clones, around 90% of them seen only once. This sequence joins TRBV6-1 and TRBJ1-2, with 8 bases fitting TRBD1. The clonotype originates from a human donor with COVID-19, enrolled during active disease. The donor label of this sample is uncertain. The sample was peripheral blood. The CDR3 DNA follows: TGTGCCAGCAGTGATTGGACAGGGCAAGCTAACTATGGCTACACCTTC. It specifies CASSDWTGQANYGYTF.